This T cell receptor (beta chain) appears in the sequencing data of a study of T cells in Graves' hyperthyroidism and ophthalmopathy (dated 2019 in TCRdb). At the level of the whole study: Peripheral blood was sampled at the time of initial diagnosis, prior to any treatment. TCR V-J signatures able to tell the groups apart were searched for in a discovery cohort of 90 to 100 patients, of whom approximately 40 had Graves' ophthalmopathy and more than 55 had stable Graves' hyperthyroidism. Prospective prediction of ophthalmopathy was tested in an independent validation cohort of about 19 hyperthyroidism patients and 15 to 17 patients who later progressed to ophthalmopathy. The 75 to 100 discovery patients were randomly split 7:3 into training and test sets. The study also compared thyroid tissue and blood T-cell repertoires from 6 or 7 Graves' hyperthyroidism patients. After sampling, hyperthyroidism patients received methimazole starting at 30 mg daily, and ophthalmopathy patients received high-dose intravenous methylprednisolone. TCR Vbeta CDR3 sequencing of some 140 peripheral blood samples (over 40 ophthalmopathy, roughly 72 hyperthyroidism and roughly 17 progressor patients) is reported in the paper. General conclusions and limits of the study: Most expanded thyroid clonotypes (frequency above 0.001) were also detected in blood, suggesting blood repertoires may reflect thyroid immune responses. In cross-validation, a model built on a 13 V-J signature told ophthalmopathy apart from stable hyperthyroidism with under 90% sensitivity and around 83% specificity, and in testing the same model reached 80%/75%. In validation, the model predicted progression to ophthalmopathy with around 71% sensitivity and around 72% specificity, a median of about 6.7 months before onset. No statistical method was used to set the sample size in advance, and investigators knew the group allocation.

Including cysteine and phenylalanine, the CDR3 has 14 amino acids. Kept here is only the CDR3 DNA, which spans 42 bases and is read in frame from base 1. A distance of 8 bases separates the germline ends of V and J, which lose 1 base and 4 bases respectively. Taken from the germline V gene, the CDR1 and CDR2 loops are MNHNS and SASEGT. This clonotype has a count of ten or more. The target of this receptor is not known. Per-base qualities were not stored, and no clone one base away is much larger. The TCR beta CDR3 regions were amplified from RNA transcripts. The first round of RT-PCR for the TCR CDR3 was performed with the HTBI primer set and the Qiagen OneStep RT-PCR kit. The libraries were constructed in a second round of multiplex PCR and then size-selected and purified. Libraries were sequenced paired-end with 100 bp reads on an Illumina HiSeq2000. The published analysis was carried out like this. SOAPnuke was used to process the raw data, removing reads that contained adapters or uncalled bases, had a mean Phred below 15, or lacked an exact match to the constant primer or identifier. COPE v1.2.5 was used to merge high-quality paired reads, and clonotypes were defined as unique nucleotide sequences. Clonotypes were aligned to IMGT TRBV, TRBD and TRBJ reference segments using MiTCR v1.1. The analysis was restricted to V-J combinations with a frequency above 0.0001, which together covered roughly 99% of the repertoires. The TCS score was defined as the ratio of F50 (clonal expansion) to E x V (chaos), calculated using BLOSUM62-based TCRdist between CDR3 peptides within each V-J. Welch's t-statistics and random forest reduced 500 to 650 V-J features to 13, which were used in a naive Bayes classifier (R e1071). TCRdb itself trimmed the public reads at Q25 with fastp, ran MiXCR and retained productive beta chains. Duplicate CDR3 protein sequences are folded into a single record with the most common DNA and genes. What appears here as the V and J calls and clone size reflects TCRdb's work, not the paper's. The sample table lists approximately 600,000 distinct CDR3 sequences, 13% to 15% of them with a count of one. The ten largest clones capture roughly 7% of the sample.

In the ophthalmopathy patients, disease was moderately to severely active, with a Clinical Activity Score of 3 or more, a NOSPECS grade of 4 or more, and a duration of less than 3 months. Patients with uncontrolled infections, other autoimmune diseases, pregnancy or lactation were excluded. Diagnoses were based on clinical symptoms, serum thyroxine and TRAb, thyroid ultrasound and orbital computed tomography. PBMCs were isolated from approximately 10 ml of fresh peripheral blood by Ficoll-Paque density gradient centrifugation. Total RNA was extracted using Trizol reagent, and RNA quality was assessed on an Agilent 2100 Bioanalyzer.

Here the chain combines TRBV6-1 and TRBJ2-1, with the D segment identity uncertain. The sequencing sample was made of blood. The receptor was derived from a woman aged 18-35 years with Graves' ophthalmopathy. Here the CDR3 is given as CASSEVAGYNEQFF. The DNA sequence is as follows: TGTGCCAGCAGTGAAGTGGCAGGATACAATGAGCAGTTCTTC.